This T cell receptor (beta chain) was obtained from a study of blood T cells in healthy people across ages. CDR3 length: 13 residues. Germline V gene lookup returns CDR1 SGHTA and CDR2 FQGTGA. Trimming left V 5 bases short and J 9 bases short, with 14 bases between. Sample-barcoded 5' priming and a J-beta primer mix drove a second PCR of roughly 7 to 11 cycles. TCRdb itself ran the 5' RACE reads through MiXCR, one entry per CDR3 protein. Of 1 million or so distinct CDR3 sequences in the sample, 40% to 45% were seen once. Overall study findings and caveats: Because donor CMV status was unknown, expanded clonotype changes were possibly confounded. Across samples, TCR beta diversity tracked strongly with naive T cell percentage.

This clonotype was recorded once. Its target is unknown. This chain joins TRBV7-3 and TRBJ2-1; D is possibly TRBD2 (5 bases). The sequencing sample was made of blood. This sequence was found in a woman aged 60-70 years in good health. CDR3 in amino acids: CASSVSPSGEQFF. The CDR3 DNA is TGTGCCAGCAGCGTCAGCCCGAGCGGTGAGCAGTTCTTC.